Listed below are T cell receptor beta chains from one sample, sequenced in a study of OX40 agonist ivuxolimab in advanced cancers. Data came from immunoSEQ multiplex PCR; TCRdb stores just in-frame clones and leaves some out. The repertoire holds approximately 45,000 clones, with around 90% as singletons. Sequencing used CD4+ or CD8+ T cells sorted from blood, obtained in a trial of the OX40 agonist ivuxolimab. All receptors derive from an adult with an advanced solid tumor such as melanoma, head and neck, liver or kidney cancer. Each CDR3 is given with its conserved first and last residue. The order of the fields is D gene, clone size, V gene, J gene, CDR3 DNA, CDR3 protein. A D gene is named only where the DNA matches it firmly. Clone sizes are given selectively: once, few, many, or a class where the clone is expanded.

D: .; size: .; V: TRBV7-9; J: TRBJ1-5; DNA: TGTGCCAGCAGCTTAGCAAGGGGCTTCGGAAGCAATCAGCCCCAGCATTTT; CDR3: CASSLARGFGSNQPQHF
D: TRBD1; size: .; V: TRBV13; J: TRBJ2-1; DNA: TGTGCCAGCAGCTCACCCGGGACAGGGGGCCGTGAGCAGTTCTTC; CDR3: CASSSPGTGGREQFF
D: .; size: .; V: TRBV6-5; J: TRBJ1-2; DNA: TGTGCCACTGTGACAGGCGAAGGCTACACCTTC; CDR3: CATVTGEGYTF
D: TRBD1; size: .; V: TRBV19; J: TRBJ1-3; DNA: TGTGCCAGTAGTCCGCAAAGACGGGACAGATCTCCAGGAAACACCATATATTTT; CDR3: CASSPQRRDRSPGNTIYF
D: TRBD1; size: .; V: TRBV7-8; J: TRBJ2-7; DNA: TGTGCCAGCAGCCCAGCCGGGACAGGGATATCCTACGAGCAGTACTTC; CDR3: CASSPAGTGISYEQYF
D: .; size: once; V: TRBV27; J: TRBJ2-5; DNA: TGTGCCAGCAGTCTATGGGCAGGAAACCAAGAGACCCAGTACTTC; CDR3: CASSLWAGNQETQYF
D: .; size: medium-sized; V: TRBV6-5; J: TRBJ1-2; DNA: TGTGCCAGCAGTTACTCGCTAGGCAGTAACTATGGCTACACCTTC; CDR3: CASSYSLGSNYGYTF
D: TRBD2; size: .; V: TRBV2; J: TRBJ2-1; DNA: TGTGCCAGCATAAATAGCGGGGGCTCCTACAATGAGCAGTTCTTC; CDR3: CASINSGGSYNEQFF
D: .; size: .; V: TRBV11-3; J: TRBJ1-1; DNA: TGTGCCAGCAGCCCCTCTAGAGCGGGCTCTGAAGCTTTCTTT; CDR3: CASSPSRAGSEAFF
D: .; size: once; V: TRBV5-1; J: TRBJ1-1; DNA: TGCGCCAGCAGCTTAGGCAGTATGAACACTGAAGCTTTCTTT; CDR3: CASSLGSMNTEAFF
D: .; size: .; V: TRBV5-5; J: TRBJ2-5; DNA: TGTGCCAGCAGCTTGGCAGGGGACCAAGAGACCCAGTACTTC; CDR3: CASSLAGDQETQYF
D: .; size: .; V: TRBV5-6; J: TRBJ2-6; DNA: TGTGCCAGCAGCTCTTGGTGGACGGTTCTCTCCGGGGCCAACGTCCTGACTTTC; CDR3: CASSSWWTVLSGANVLTF
D: .; size: .; V: TRBV5-1; J: TRBJ2-1; DNA: TGCGCCAGCAGCTTGGCAGGGCTAGCTGTCAATGAGCAGTTCTTC; CDR3: CASSLAGLAVNEQFF
D: TRBD1; size: .; V: TRBV27; J: TRBJ1-1; DNA: TGTGCCAGCAGTTTATTAGGGGGCATGAACACTGAAGCTTTCTTT; CDR3: CASSLLGGMNTEAFF
D: .; size: .; V: TRBV27; J: TRBJ2-7; DNA: TGTGCCAGCAGTCCCGGGAGCTCCTACGAGCAGTACTTC; CDR3: CASSPGSSYEQYF
D: TRBD1; size: .; V: TRBV27; J: TRBJ1-2; DNA: TGTGCCAGCAGTTCTAAGGGGGCATATGGCTACACCTTC; CDR3: CASSSKGAYGYTF
D: .; size: .; V: TRBV19; J: TRBJ2-7; DNA: TGTGCCAGTAGTGGGGGGTACGAGCAGTACTTC; CDR3: CASSGGYEQYF
D: .; size: .; V: TRBV5-1; J: TRBJ2-2; DNA: TGCGCCAGCAGCCCGGATCCGTCGGGGGCGAACACCGGGGAGCTGTTTTTT; CDR3: CASSPDPSGANTGELFF
D: .; size: .; V: TRBV6-1; J: TRBJ2-1; DNA: TGTGCCAGCAGTTATCCCGGCAATGAGCAGTTCTTC; CDR3: CASSYPGNEQFF
D: .; size: .; V: TRBV5-8; J: TRBJ1-4; DNA: TGTGCCAGCAGCTTGGGAGGCGGTAATGAAAAACTGTTTTTT; CDR3: CASSLGGGNEKLFF
D: .; size: .; V: TRBV13; J: TRBJ1-5; DNA: TGTGCCAGCAGCTCAGGAGTAGGCAATCAGCCCCAGCATTTT; CDR3: CASSSGVGNQPQHF
D: TRBD1; size: .; V: TRBV27; J: TRBJ2-7; DNA: TGTGCCAGCAGTTATGGGACAGGGCCCTACGAGCAGTACTTC; CDR3: CASSYGTGPYEQYF
D: .; size: .; V: TRBV5-5; J: TRBJ1-5; DNA: TGCGCCAGCAGCCAAGAAAGCGATCAGCCCCAGCATTTT; CDR3: CASSQESDQPQHF
D: TRBD2; size: .; V: TRBV19; J: TRBJ2-1; DNA: TGTGCCAGTAGTATGGGGCGGGGGGTTGAGCAGTTCTTC; CDR3: CASSMGRGVEQFF
D: .; size: .; V: TRBV4-3; J: TRBJ2-3; DNA: TGCGCCAGCAGCCAAACTGGGGCTTCTAGCACAGATACGCAGTATTTT; CDR3: CASSQTGASSTDTQYF
D: .; size: .; V: TRBV15; J: TRBJ2-5; DNA: TGTGCCACCGCCCAAGGAGAGACCCAGTACTTC; CDR3: CATAQGETQYF
D: .; size: .; V: TRBV14; J: TRBJ1-1; DNA: TGTGCCAGCAGCCAACGCAGGGGCGTTGGGACTGAAGCTTTCTTT; CDR3: CASSQRRGVGTEAFF
D: TRBD1; size: .; V: TRBV18; J: TRBJ1-1; DNA: TGTGCCAGCGGCACAGGGGACGGGCGACACGGGCCTGAAGCTTTCTTT; CDR3: CASGTGDGRHGPEAFF
D: .; size: once; V: TRBV7-2; J: TRBJ1-2; DNA: TGTGCCAGCAGCGCAAAGGGCGGGTATGGCTACACCTTC; CDR3: CASSAKGGYGYTF
D: .; size: .; V: TRBV4-3; J: TRBJ1-5; DNA: TGCGCCAGCAGCCAAGACAGGGGTAATCAGCCCCAGCATTTT; CDR3: CASSQDRGNQPQHF
D: .; size: .; V: TRBV5-8; J: TRBJ1-3; DNA: TGTGCCAGCAGCTTGGGCGAGAGAAGCTCTGGAAACACCATATATTTT; CDR3: CASSLGERSSGNTIYF
D: .; size: .; V: TRBV4-1; J: TRBJ1-1; DNA: TGCGCCAGCAGCCCCCAAGGAACTGAAGCTTTCTTT; CDR3: CASSPQGTEAFF
D: .; size: .; V: TRBV10-2; J: TRBJ1-4; DNA: TGCGCCAGCAGTGAGGGGTCAGGGAGTAATGAAAAACTGTTTTTT; CDR3: CASSEGSGSNEKLFF
D: .; size: .; V: TRBV5-1; J: TRBJ2-1; DNA: TGCGCCAGCAGACTACAGGGAGAAGAGCAGTTCTTC; CDR3: CASRLQGEEQFF
D: TRBD2; size: .; V: TRBV9; J: TRBJ2-1; DNA: TGTGCCAGCAGCGTAGGGGCCAGCGGGGAATTCAATGAGCAGTTCTTC; CDR3: CASSVGASGEFNEQFF
D: .; size: once; V: TRBV9; J: TRBJ1-4; DNA: TGTGCCAGCAGCCTTGGGGGGACTAATGAAAAACTGTTTTTT; CDR3: CASSLGGTNEKLFF
D: .; size: .; V: TRBV4-1; J: TRBJ1-2; DNA: TGCGCCAGCAGCCCCACTCCGAAGGGTTGGTATGGCTACACCTTC; CDR3: CASSPTPKGWYGYTF
D: .; size: .; V: TRBV19; J: TRBJ1-5; DNA: TGTGCCAGTAGTACGGTAGGGGGTTATCAGCCCCAGCATTTT; CDR3: CASSTVGGYQPQHF
D: .; size: .; V: TRBV4-2; J: TRBJ2-7; DNA: TGTGCCAGCAGCCAAGGGGCCCCCTACGAGCAGTACTTC; CDR3: CASSQGAPYEQYF
D: .; size: .; V: TRBV6-5; J: TRBJ1-2; DNA: TGTGCCATTATGAGGGGTGATTATGGCTACACCTTC; CDR3: CAIMRGDYGYTF
D: .; size: once; V: TRBV7-2; J: TRBJ1-4; DNA: TGTGCCAGCAGTCCCGTGGTTAATGAAAAACTGTTTTTT; CDR3: CASSPVVNEKLFF
D: .; size: .; V: TRBV27; J: TRBJ2-3; DNA: TGTGCCAGCACGGACAGCTCTAGCACAGATACGCAGTATTTT; CDR3: CASTDSSSTDTQYF
D: TRBD1; size: .; V: TRBV27; J: TRBJ2-5; DNA: TGTGCCAGCAGCACAGGGGGTAGAGAGACCCAGTACTTC; CDR3: CASSTGGRETQYF
D: .; size: .; V: TRBV9; J: TRBJ1-1; DNA: TGTGCCAGCAGCGTCAGCGGTTACACTGAAGCTTTCTTT; CDR3: CASSVSGYTEAFF
D: .; size: .; V: TRBV6-6; J: TRBJ2-7; DNA: TGTGCCAGCAGTTACTCGACCGCCCAGCAGAATCAGCAGTACTTC; CDR3: CASSYSTAQQNQQYF
D: .; size: few; V: TRBV19; J: TRBJ2-7; DNA: TGTGCCAGTACTCCCGGGACGGCCTACGAGCAGTACTTC; CDR3: CASTPGTAYEQYF
D: TRBD1; size: .; V: TRBV4-3; J: TRBJ2-3; DNA: TGCGCCAGCAGCCAAGGACAGGGACGAAATACGCAGTATTTT; CDR3: CASSQGQGRNTQYF
D: TRBD1; size: .; V: TRBV9; J: TRBJ1-1; DNA: TGTGCCAGCACCCGAGACAGGGTGAACACTGAAGCTTTCTTT; CDR3: CASTRDRVNTEAFF
D: TRBD1; size: once; V: TRBV15; J: TRBJ1-4; DNA: TGTGCCACCAGCCCGCGGACAGGAACAAACGAAAAACTGTTTTTT; CDR3: CATSPRTGTNEKLFF
D: TRBD2; size: .; V: TRBV27; J: TRBJ2-1; DNA: TGTGCCAGCAGTTTAGGAGCGGGGGGCCTGGGTGAGCAGTTCTTC; CDR3: CASSLGAGGLGEQFF
D: .; size: .; V: TRBV27; J: TRBJ1-1; DNA: TGTGCCAGCAGTCCGGACGGTCCGATGAACACTGAAGCTTTCTTT; CDR3: CASSPDGPMNTEAFF
D: .; size: .; V: TRBV10-2; J: TRBJ2-6; DNA: TGCGCCAGCAGTGAGTGGTCCCGTGGGGCCAACGTCCTGACTTTC; CDR3: CASSEWSRGANVLTF
D: .; size: .; V: TRBV6-5; J: TRBJ2-3; DNA: TGTGCCAGCAGTTACGCACAGGACAACACAGATACGCAGTATTTT; CDR3: CASSYAQDNTDTQYF